Each of the 8 T cell receptor beta chains below was sequenced from the same sample in a study of post-analysis software for immune sequencing data (dated by TCRdb to about 2015). On the study overall, not on this receptor specifically: Significantly higher frequencies in patients than in controls were found for a few TRBV segments, including TRBV5-6, TRBV5-1 and TRBV20-1.

Library creation used PCR. The sample was run on an Illumina HiSeq 2500. To reduce PCR and sequencing biases, unique molecular identifiers were incorporated into the TCR beta cDNA libraries. Through fastp at Q25 and MiXCR, TCRdb rebuilt clones from the public reads, retaining in-frame beta chains. Rows with one shared CDR3 protein collapse into an entry with the most common genes and DNA. The sample has around 250,000 distinct CDR3 sequences on record, 35% to 45% of them singletons. Together, the top ten hold under 5.5% of the sample. These receptors' targets are unknown. Sequencing was performed on blood. The receptors were sampled from a girl aged 10 to 17 with multiple sclerosis.

This clonotype has a handful of counts. The CDR3, as DNA: TGTGCCAGCACACTCGGACCGCCAAACTATGGCTACACCTTC. This translates into CASTLGPPNYGYTF. The rearrangement links TRBV28 to TRBJ1-2, with D uncertain. There are 14 residues in the CDR3. Trimming took off 7 bases at V and 2 bases at J, with 14 bases between the two ends. Germline V CDR1 and CDR2: MDHEN, SYDVKM.

This chain joins TRBV10-3 and TRBJ1-4, with 8 nucleotides matching TRBD1. The V and J ends lost 5 bases and 4 bases, in that order; junction bases with no gene match: 6. CDR1 ENHRY and CDR2 SYGVKD come from the germline V gene. The CDR3 extends over 15 amino acids. CDR3 nucleotide sequence: TGTGCCATCAGTCCGGGACAGGCTAGTAATGAAAAACTGTTTTTT. This encodes CAISPGQASNEKLFF.

This clonotype was recorded many times. V and J are TRBV7-9 and TRBJ1-1; D is unclear. V lost 5 bases and J lost 3, with 13 bases in between. The germline V gene encodes CDR1 SEHNR and CDR2 FQNEAQ (reference sequence). The CDR3 totals 14 residues. The CDR3 here is CASSPRGFDTEAFF. DNA of the CDR3: TGTGCCAGCAGCCCACGGGGTTTCGACACTGAAGCTTTCTTT.

This clonotype appeared many times. The chain uses TRBV7-6 and TRBJ1-1; D gene ambiguous. Looked up from germline, CDR1 is SGHVS and CDR2 is FNYEAQ. Trimming shortened V by 6 bases and J by 1 base, and 12 bases separated the two germline ends. The CDR3 covers 14 residues. CDR3 in DNA: TGTGCCAGCAGGTTCGGGCCGACGAACACTGAAGCTTTCTTT. This codes for CASRFGPTNTEAFF.

As concerns this clonotype: A much larger clone differs from this one at a single base, so this may be a read error. V and J are TRBV5-1 and TRBJ2-1, with 14 bases lining up with TRBD2. The tail of the sequence fits TRBJ2-7 better, so the J call may be wrong. CDR1 and CDR2 (germline): SGHRS, YFSETQ. The CDR3 contains 15 residues. This CDR3 is CASSGGLAGANEQYF. For the CDR3, the DNA is TGCGCCAGCAGCGGGGGACTAGCGGGAGCCAATGAGCAGTACTTC.

This clonotype was seen only a few times. This chain links TRBV6-1 with TRBJ1-5, with 9 positions matching TRBD1. Germline loops: CDR1 MNHNS, CDR2 SASEGT. Trimming cost V 7 bases and J 7 bases; bases outside gene matches: 8. This CDR3 has 14 residues. The CDR3 DNA reads as TGTGCCAGCATGAGGGGACAGGGTTACCAGCCCCAGCATTTT. Protein product: CASMRGQGYQPQHF.

This clonotype was observed a single time. The junction and the germline gene differ at one end; a read error may be behind it. In DNA, the CDR3 is TGCGCCGGCAGCCAAACGGCATTGAACACTGAAGCTTTCTTT. This sequence encodes CAGSQTALNTEAFF. The gene calls are TRBV4-1 and TRBJ1-1; no clear D. The CDR3 has 14 residues. Per germline, CDR1 MGHRA and CDR2 YSYEKL.

CDR3 DNA sequence: TGTGCCAGCAGTGAAAACACGGCTTCTACGCAGCAGTACTTC. Amino acids: CASSENTASTQQYF. The chain joins TRBV6-4 to TRBJ2-7; D remains ambiguous. Germline V gives CDR1 MRHNA, CDR2 SNTAGT. V was shortened by 3 bases and J by 8 bases, with 17 bases between the two germline ends. The CDR3 totals 14 residues.